Listed below are T cell receptor beta chains from one sample, sequenced in a study of low-dose radiotherapy and immunotherapy resistance in tumors. TCRdb recomputed calls from the reads with MiXCR, one row per CDR3 protein. This sample has approximately 100,000 distinct CDR3 sequences, with under 25% found just once. Sample: PBMCs, taken after low-dose radiotherapy plus immunotherapy. These receptors all stem from a male donor with prostate cancer. CDR3s include the opening cysteine and the closing phenylalanine or tryptophan. The D gene is left open where the match is weak. Size values are once, few and many counts, or a class for expanded clones, and some rows have none.

TRBV14	TRBD1	many	TRBJ2-5	TGTGCCAGCAGGCCCGGGGGAAGCACAGGGGGCCTCTCGTGGGAGACCCAGTACTTC	CASRPGGSTGGLSWETQYF
TRBV2	TRBD2	many	TRBJ2-2	TGTGCCAGCGCCGGGGGGTACACCGGGGAGCTGTTTTTT	CASAGGYTGELFF
TRBV2	NA	many	TRBJ1-6	TGTGCCAGCAGTGACAGACAGGTCAATTCACCCCTCCACTTT	CASSDRQVNSPLHF
TRBV9	TRBD1	many	TRBJ2-5	TGTGCCAGCAGCTCGGGACAGGGTCAAGAGACCCAGTACTTC	CASSSGQGQETQYF
TRBV5-1	NA	NA	TRBJ2-7	TGCGCCAGCAGACGTACAGGGAATTCAAGCCCCTACGAGCAGTACTTC	CASRRTGNSSPYEQYF
TRBV12-3/TRBV12-4	NA	few	TRBJ1-4	TGTGCCAGCAGTCGATCAAATGAAAAACTGTTTTTT	CASSRSNEKLFF
TRBV2	TRBD2	few	TRBJ2-5	TGTGCCAGCAAGAGGGACTACACCGAAGAGACCCAGTACTTC	CASKRDYTEETQYF
TRBV14	TRBD1	many	TRBJ1-2	TGTGCCAGCAGCCAAGGAGTGACAGGGCCGACCTATGGCTACACCTTC	CASSQGVTGPTYGYTF
TRBV12-3/TRBV12-4	NA	few	TRBJ2-2	TGTGCCAGCAGTCGGCGGGGGCGGTCGACCGGGGAGCTGTTTTTT	CASSRRGRSTGELFF
TRBV12-3/TRBV12-4	NA	many	TRBJ2-2	TGTGCCAGCAGTCCTTTGCCGCGGGGGCTGAGCACCGGGGAGCTGTTTTTT	CASSPLPRGLSTGELFF
TRBV19	TRBD1	many	TRBJ1-5	TGTGCCAGTAGTATTGGGGGGACAGGGGGGGTGCCCCAGCATTTT	CASSIGGTGGVPQHF
TRBV11-2	TRBD2	many	TRBJ2-7	TGTGCCACCACGAGCGGGGGGGTGGGATACGAGCAGTACTTC	CATTSGGVGYEQYF
TRBV2	NA	many	TRBJ2-3	TGTGCCAGCAGTGAAGCGTTGACTTCCGCCCCAGATACGCAGTATTTT	CASSEALTSAPDTQYF
TRBV5-1	NA	many	TRBJ2-3	TGCGCCAGCAGCCTGAAATTCACAGATACGCAGTATTTT	CASSLKFTDTQYF
TRBV2	NA	many	TRBJ2-5	TGTGCCAGCAGTTATTGGGCTAGTATGTTTGTCGAGACCCAGTACTTC	CASSYWASMFVETQYF
TRBV7-9	TRBD1	NA	TRBJ2-7	TGTGCCAGCAGCGGAAGGGACAGCTACGAGCAGTACTTC	CASSGRDSYEQYF
TRBV5-4	TRBD2	once	TRBJ2-3	TGTGCCAGCAGCCCTAGCGGGAGGAGAGGAGCAGATACGCAGTATTTT	CASSPSGRRGADTQYF
TRBV4-2	NA	NA	TRBJ2-1	TGTGCCAGCAGCCCCGAAGCGAGCGGCAATGAGCAGTTCTTC	CASSPEASGNEQFF
TRBV6-2/TRBV6-3	NA	NA	TRBJ1-5	TGTGCCAGCGGCTGGAACAATCAGCCCCAGCATTTT	CASGWNNQPQHF
TRBV2	NA	many	TRBJ2-3	TGTGCCAGCAGCCTGAGGGTTCCAGATACGCAGTATTTT	CASSLRVPDTQYF
TRBV6-1	NA	medium-sized	TRBJ2-5	TGTGCCAGCATCGAAAGGGACTTCCAAGAGACCCAGTACTTC	CASIERDFQETQYF
TRBV3-1	NA	many	TRBJ1-1	TGTGCCAGCAGCCAAGCGTCGGTGTTCACTGAAGCTTTCTTT	CASSQASVFTEAFF
TRBV7-2	TRBD1	NA	TRBJ1-2	TGTGCCAGCAGCAGGTACAGGGGAAATAACTATGGCTACACCTTC	CASSRYRGNNYGYTF
TRBV4-1	TRBD2	many	TRBJ2-3	TGCGCCAGCAGCCTCGGACTAGCGGGGGGGGGCGGCACAGATACGCAGTATTTT	CASSLGLAGGGGTDTQYF
TRBV7-2	TRBD2	many	TRBJ2-1	TGTGCCAGCAGCCCGACTAGCGATGAGCAGTTCTTC	CASSPTSDEQFF
TRBV27	NA	few	TRBJ2-7	TGTGCCAGCAGTTTCGTGGACAGACTATCCTACGAGCAGTACTTC	CASSFVDRLSYEQYF
TRBV25-1	NA	few	TRBJ1-3	TGTGCCAGCAGTGTCGGCACAGGGAGAAACTTTTACTCTGGAAACACCATATATTTT	CASSVGTGRNFYSGNTIYF
TRBV23-1	NA	many	TRBJ1-5	TGCGCCAGCAGTCAACCCGGGGAGGGGAGGCAGCCCCAGCATTTT	CASSQPGEGRQPQHF
TRBV11-2	NA	many	TRBJ2-3	TGTGCCAGCAGCACACCCTGGGGTAGCACAGATACGCAGTATTTT	CASSTPWGSTDTQYF
TRBV2	TRBD2	many	TRBJ2-5	TGTGCCAGCAGTGAAAGCGGGGGACTACAAGAGACCCAGTACTTC	CASSESGGLQETQYF
TRBV4-1	NA	many	TRBJ1-2	TGCGCCAGCAGCGGGGCAGGGAGCCACTATGGCTACACCTTC	CASSGAGSHYGYTF
TRBV11-2	NA	many	TRBJ2-3	TGTGCCAGCAGCTCCGGAGCGAGTCCTGCAGATACGCAGTATTTT	CASSSGASPADTQYF
TRBV2	TRBD1	many	TRBJ2-3	TGTGCCAGGACGTTACAGGGGTTCACAGATACGCAGTATTTT	CARTLQGFTDTQYF
TRBV9	NA	many	TRBJ1-5	TGTGCCAGCAGCGTAGGGGGGGAAACGCCCCAGCATTTT	CASSVGGETPQHF
TRBV29-1	NA	many	TRBJ2-3	TGCAGCGTTCTCGGTGCAGATACGCAGTATTTT	CSVLGADTQYF
TRBV10-3	NA	few	TRBJ2-5	TGTGCCATCAGCGTAGACATCGGAGAGACCCAGTACTTC	CAISVDIGETQYF
TRBV7-6	NA	once	TRBJ1-3	TGTGCCAGCAGCTTAGAGGGCCCGGGGTTCTCTGGAAACACCATATATTTT	CASSLEGPGFSGNTIYF
TRBV18	TRBD1	NA	TRBJ1-5	TGTGCCAGCTCTCCCCAGGGGGCTGGCACAGATACGCAGCATTTT	CASSPQGAGTDTQHF
TRBV7-6	NA	NA	TRBJ2-7	TGTGCCAGCAGCTTAGAGGGGTACAGGACCTACGAGCAGTACTTC	CASSLEGYRTYEQYF
TRBV10-3	NA	many	TRBJ1-1	TGTGCCACCCTGTTAGGAGCAGCACAGAACACTGAAGCTTTCTTT	CATLLGAAQNTEAFF
TRBV11-2	TRBD1	many	TRBJ2-6	TGTGCCAGCAGCTTAGGGGGAACAGGGGTTGGGGCCAACGTCCTGACTTTC	CASSLGGTGVGANVLTF
TRBV11-2	NA	many	TRBJ2-5	TGTGCCAGCAGCTTAGAGGGCGGGCTAGTTCAAGAGACCCAGTACTTC	CASSLEGGLVQETQYF